Following are 18 T cell receptor beta chains from one sample sequenced in a study of blood T cell repertoires in COVID-19. Some clones are missing from TCRdb's copy, which holds only in-frame ones; the method was immunoSEQ multiplex PCR. Among some 140,000 clones listed, approximately 77% were seen once. Material: peripheral blood. These receptors originate from a man aged 80 or over with acute or convalescent COVID-19.

The chain uses TRBV20-1 and TRBJ1-6, with D unresolved. Per the germline V gene, CDR1 is DFQATT and CDR2 is SNEGSKA (reference sequence). V gave up 3 bases and J gave up 9 bases, with 12 bases separating them. This CDR3 region has 13 residues. CDR3 bases: TGCAGTGCTAGTCGGGGTGAAGGTTCACCCCTCCACTTT. It yields the protein CSASRGEGSPLHF.

This chain connects TRBV5-1 to TRBJ1-4, with 7 positions matching TRBD1. Germline assignment: CDR1 SGHRS and CDR2 YFSETQ. This CDR3 comprises 18 residues. V lost 2 bases to trimming and J lost 6 bases; unmatched junction nucleotides: 16. The CDR3, as DNA: TGCGCCAGCAGCTTCTTGCCCGGTCGACAGGGACGGGATGAAAAACTGTTTTTT. The encoded protein is CASSFLPGRQGRDEKLFF.

The V and J genes are TRBV4-3 and TRBJ1-6; TRBD1 is a possible D gene (6 bases). Trimming removed 0 bases from V and 8 bases from J, with 11 bases in between. CDR1 and CDR2 from the germline V gene are LGHNA and YSLEER. The CDR3 length is 15 residues. The CDR3 sequence is CASSQDMRTDSPLHF. CDR3 nucleotides: TGCGCCAGCAGCCAAGATATGAGGACAGATTCACCCCTCCACTTT.

CDR3 region: CAISESRTLTPRQYF. In nucleotides, the CDR3 is TGTGCCATCAGTGAGTCGAGGACTCTAACCCCCAGGCAGTACTTC. The rearrangement uses TRBV10-3 and TRBJ2-7, with D perhaps matching TRBD2 (5 bases). Trimming pared 0 bases from V and 9 bases from J, leaving 18 bases between. The V gene's germline CDR1 is ENHRY and CDR2 SYGVKD. This CDR3 is built from 15 residues.

The genes are TRBV27 and TRBJ2-1; 10 nucleotides agree with TRBD1. Germline V gives CDR1 MNHEY, CDR2 SMNVEV (reference sequence). The junction had 9 bases not matched to a gene; V was cut back by 8 bases and J by 8 bases. The CDR3 covers 14 residues. In nucleotides, the CDR3 is TGTGCCAGCTCAATCCGACAGGGGGCCGATGAGCAGTTCTTC. The encoded protein is CASSIRQGADEQFF.

This clone was counted between two and nine times. DNA of the CDR3: TGTGCCACCTCGCCGATCCAGGGGGCGGGTAAGGCTTTCTTT. Its translation is CATSPIQGAGKAFF. V and J are TRBV10-3 and TRBJ1-1, with 8 bases fitting TRBD1. This CDR3 spans 14 amino acids. V lost 10 bases, J lost 11 bases, and 18 bases stayed unmatched. CDR1 and CDR2 from the germline V gene are ENHRY and SYGVKD.

The V and J genes are TRBV4-2 and TRBJ2-5; TRBD1 matches at 7 bases. Trimming cost V 4 bases and J 1 base; bases outside gene matches: 3. CDR1 is LGHNA, CDR2 YNFKEQ, per germline. This CDR3 region has 14 residues. CDR3 sequence: CASSPTGAQETQYF. CDR3 nucleotide sequence: TGTGCCAGCAGCCCAACAGGGGCCCAAGAGACCCAGTACTTC.

This clone was seen more than once but under ten times. J is TRBJ1-5 and V is TRBV28; 9 positions agree with TRBD1. CDR1 is MDHEN and CDR2 is SYDVKM in the germline V gene. This CDR3 contains 17 residues. V shed 0 bases and J 6 bases; nucleotides not matched to a gene: 9. The CDR3 coding sequence is TGTGCCAGCAGTTTATGGGCTTTCGACAGGGGGACTCAGCCCCAGCATTTT. As protein: CASSLWAFDRGTQPQHF.

V usage is TRBV6-5 and J usage is TRBJ2-5; TRBD2 might be the D (5 bases). CDR1 is MNHEY, CDR2 SVGAGI, per germline. The ends were cut back, 4 bases at V and 0 bases at J, with 15 bases in the middle. This CDR3 has 16 residues. DNA of the CDR3: TGTGCCAGCAGTTCCCCGCCGGGGTTATACCAAGAGACCCAGTACTTC. Its translation: CASSSPPGLYQETQYF.

This sequence joins TRBV7-2 and TRBJ2-4; D not certain. Germline assignment: CDR1 SGHTA and CDR2 FQGNSA. This CDR3 comprises 17 residues. Between the trimmed V and J ends, which lost 6 bases and 1 base, there was a span of 19 bases. This CDR3 reads CASSLARWVGAKNIQYF. CDR3 nucleotides: TGTGCCAGCAGTTTGGCGCGCTGGGTGGGCGCCAAAAACATTCAGTACTTC.

V usage is TRBV3-1 (or the pseudogene TRBV3-2) and J usage is TRBJ1-1, with D perhaps matching TRBD1 (6 bases). CDR3 length equals 14 residues. V was cut by 4 bases and J by 1 base, with 10 bases left in between. CDR1 and CDR2 from the germline V gene are LGHDT and YNNKEL (reference sequence). CDR3 coding DNA: TGTGCCAGCAGCCCGCTACAGGGGAACACTGAAGCTTTCTTT. Its translation is CASSPLQGNTEAFF.

The chain employs TRBV11-2 and TRBJ1-1; D is possibly TRBD1 (5 bases). CDR3 length: 15 residues. V was cut by 0 bases and J by 0 bases, with 8 bases left in between. The germline V gene encodes CDR1 SGHAT and CDR2 FQNNGV. The CDR3 bases are TGTGCCAGCAGCTTAGAGCCAGGGCTGAACACTGAAGCTTTCTTT. This sequence encodes CASSLEPGLNTEAFF.

DNA for the CDR3: TGTGCCAGCAGCCAACAGACTAGTTCAGGTACCCAGTACTTC. Protein product: CASSQQTSSGTQYF. This chain joins TRBV7-2 and TRBJ2-5; the D gene is possibly TRBD2 (6 bases). The V end was cut by 5 bases, the J end by 8 bases, with 18 bases between. The CDR3 runs 14 residues. The germline V gene encodes CDR1 SGHTA and CDR2 FQGNSA.

The chain couples TRBV7-2 to TRBJ1-6, with TRBD1 matching 7 bases. Germline trimming cut 2 bases from V and 6 bases from J; bases unmatched to any gene: 10. Per germline, CDR1 SGHTA and CDR2 FQGNSA. The CDR3 length is 17 residues. Here the CDR3 reads CASSLRDRVLGNSPLHF. The CDR3 nucleotides read TGTGCCAGCAGCTTACGAGACAGGGTTTTAGGTAATTCACCCCTCCACTTT.

The sample holds many counts of this clone. The genes are TRBV7-9 and TRBJ2-1; possible D gene TRBD1, 6 bases. V was pared by 5 bases and J by 5 bases, with 16 bases between. From germline, CDR1 is SEHNR and CDR2 FQNEAQ (reference sequence). The CDR3 consists of 15 residues. The CDR3 is CASSAGDRFHNEQFF. CDR3 nucleotide sequence: TGTGCCAGCAGCGCCGGAGACAGGTTTCACAATGAGCAGTTCTTC.

Written as DNA, the CDR3 is TGTGCCAGCAGCCGTACTAGCGGGGTTGCGAACACCGGGGAGCTGTTTTTT. Translating it yields CASSRTSGVANTGELFF. The chain employs TRBV3-1 (or the pseudogene TRBV3-2) and TRBJ2-2, with 10 bases fitting TRBD2. J gave up 0 bases and V 4 bases, and 5 bases lay outside the gene matches. The germline gives CDR1 LGHDT, CDR2 YNNKEL (reference sequence). The length of the CDR3 is 17 residues.

This chain connects TRBV9 to TRBJ2-3, with TRBD1 as a possible D gene (5 bases). Per germline, CDR1 SGDLS and CDR2 YYNGEE. The CDR3 is made up of 16 amino acids. Trimming took off 0 bases at V and 6 bases at J, with 17 bases between the two ends. CDR3: CASSVEGVVWPDTQYF. As DNA, the CDR3 is TGTGCCAGCAGCGTAGAAGGGGTGGTCTGGCCCGATACGCAGTATTTT.

This clone was seen a few times. The chain carries TRBV10-3 and TRBJ2-2; 9 bases agree with TRBD2. The CDR3 length is 15 residues. Germline loops: CDR1 ENHRY, CDR2 SYGVKD. With V trimmed by 2 bases and J by 3 bases, 1 base remained unmatched. The CDR3 region has the DNA TGTGCCATCAGTGAGGCGGGGGGGGACACCGGGGAGCTGTTTTTT. Its translation is CAISEAGGDTGELFF.